These 15 T cell receptor beta chains were all obtained from the same sample, sequenced in a study of blood T cells in healthy people across ages. Primed by a sample-barcoded 5' primer and a J-beta primer mix, a second PCR proceeded for 7 to 11 cycles. One entry per CDR3 protein results from TCRdb running MiXCR on the 5' RACE reads. The sample includes approximately 360,000 distinct CDR3 sequences, about half of them seen just once. The material sequenced was blood. The receptors here all came from a man in his sixties in good health.

The rearrangement links TRBV5-1 to TRBJ1-2, with 7 bases identical to TRBD1. Per germline, CDR1 SGHRS and CDR2 YFSETQ. J gave up 12 bases and V 4 bases, and 15 bases lay outside the gene matches. The CDR3 extends over 14 amino acids. The CDR3 sequence: CASSPRGQGEEDTF. In DNA, the CDR3 is TGCGCCAGCAGCCCCCGGGGGCAGGGGGAGGAGGACACCTTC.

This clonotype has only a few counts. This sequence joins TRBV4-3 and TRBJ2-5; D is unclear. V was trimmed by 0 bases and J by 2 bases, leaving 4 bases between them. CDR3 length: 13 residues. Per germline, CDR1 LGHNA and CDR2 YSLEER. The CDR3 loop reads CASSQDSQETQYF. CDR3 coding DNA: TGCGCCAGCAGCCAAGACTCACAAGAGACCCAGTACTTC.

This clonotype was seen only a few times. This chain links TRBV15 with TRBJ1-6; possible D gene TRBD1, 5 bases. The CDR3 loop spans 15 amino acids. The germline V and J ends were trimmed by 5 bases and 7 bases, with 15 bases remaining between them. Looked up from germline, CDR1 is LNHNV and CDR2 is YYDKDF (reference sequence). The CDR3 DNA is TGTGCCACCAGCTCCCACCAGGGTATGAATTCACCCCTCCACTTT. Translating it yields CATSSHQGMNSPLHF.

With regard to this clonotype: A much bigger clone sits one base away, suggesting this may be a read error. The chain carries TRBV29-1 and TRBJ2-3, with TRBD2 identical over 14 bases. V was pared by 7 bases and J by 9 bases, with 6 bases of the junction left unmatched. This CDR3 region has 13 residues. Germline V CDR1 and CDR2: SQVTM, ANQGSEA. The CDR3 here is CSAGTSGRETQYF. The CDR3 DNA is TGCAGCGCCGGGACTAGCGGGAGAGAGACGCAGTATTTT.

This chain uses TRBV6-1 with TRBJ1-2; TRBD1 matches 7 bases. CDR1 is MNHNS and CDR2 is SASEGT in the germline V gene. Trimming took 2 bases from V and 6 from J; bases not matched to a gene: 6. This CDR3 has 14 amino acids. CDR3 sequence (DNA): TGTGCCAGCAGTGAAAATTTCAGGGGGAATGGCTACACCTTC. This encodes CASSENFRGNGYTF.

The V and J genes are TRBV5-4 and TRBJ2-3; weak D call: TRBD2 (6 bases). CDR1 is SGHNT, CDR2 YYREEE, per germline (reference sequence). Between the trimmed V and J ends, which lost 0 bases and 2 bases, there was a span of 10 bases. CDR3 length: 15 residues. In DNA form, the CDR3 reads TGTGCCAGCAGCTTGGATCGCGGGGTCACAGATACGCAGTATTTT. It specifies CASSLDRGVTDTQYF.

Note on this clonotype: Given a much more abundant clone one base away, this may be a read error. V is TRBV5-1 and J is TRBJ2-7; 8 nucleotides align to TRBD1. The J call may be faulty, since TRBJ2-5 better matches the DNA end. This CDR3 spans 13 amino acids. The germline V gene has CDR1 SGHRS and CDR2 YFSETQ. DNA for the CDR3: TGCGCCAGCAGCGATCAGGGGGCTGAGACCCAGTACTTC. It specifies CASSDQGAETQYF.

The genes are TRBV5-1 and TRBJ2-7; 9 bases are a match to TRBD1. Trimming cost V 4 bases and J 4 bases; bases outside gene matches: 6. The CDR3 loop spans 14 amino acids. Per the germline V gene, CDR1 is SGHRS and CDR2 is YFSETQ. The CDR3 sequence is CASSGTGSEYEQYF. Here the CDR3 DNA reads TGCGCCAGCAGCGGGACAGGGTCCGAATACGAGCAGTACTTC.

The chain links TRBV6-1 to TRBJ1-6, with D unresolved. Deletions cut 3 bases from V and 12 bases from J, with 12 bases between. Germline V gene sequence: CDR1 MNHNS, CDR2 SASEGT. This CDR3 comprises 13 residues. The CDR3 region is CASSDLGFGPLHF. Written as DNA, the CDR3 is TGTGCCAGCAGTGATTTGGGGTTCGGACCCCTCCACTTT.

This CDR3 is CATRERGAGNQPQHF. The DNA for the CDR3 is TGTGCAACGAGGGAGCGGGGCGCGGGCAATCAGCCCCAGCATTTT. This rearrangement joins TRBV27 to TRBJ1-5; tentatively, D is TRBD1 (5 bases). CDR1 is MNHEY, CDR2 SMNVEV, per germline (reference sequence). This CDR3 region has 15 residues.

This clonotype was counted many times. The chain joins TRBV7-2 to TRBJ2-1; 9 bases are shared with TRBD2. The ends lost 5 bases at V and 7 bases at J; junction bases unmatched: 9. CDR3 length: 15 residues. Germline V gives CDR1 SGHTA, CDR2 FQGNSA. The CDR3 loop is CASSKTSGGSNEQFF. CDR3 sequence (DNA): TGTGCCAGCAGCAAGACTAGCGGAGGGAGTAATGAGCAGTTCTTC.

The V call is TRBV20-1, the J call TRBJ2-1; D not certain. CDR1 DFQATT and CDR2 SNEGSKA come from the germline V gene (reference sequence). CDR3 length equals 11 residues. The germline V and J ends were trimmed by 5 bases and 6 bases, with 8 bases remaining between them. CDR3 DNA sequence: TGCAGTGCTCAATTGGTCAATGAGCAGTTCTTC. It specifies CSAQLVNEQFF.

The V gene is TRBV5-1, the J gene TRBJ2-3; unclear D gene. CDR1 and CDR2 (germline): SGHRS, YFSETQ. The CDR3 consists of 12 residues. The ends were cut back, 3 bases at V and 6 bases at J, with 8 bases in the middle. The CDR3 region is CASSWAEDTQYF. For the CDR3, the DNA is TGCGCCAGCAGCTGGGCGGAGGATACGCAGTATTTT.

The chain combines TRBV2 with TRBJ1-2; tentative D call: TRBD1 (5 bases). The CDR3 totals 14 residues. Trimming left V 7 bases short and J 4 bases short, with 16 bases between. From germline, CDR1 is SNHLY and CDR2 FYNNEI. The CDR3 nucleotides read TGTGCCAGCACCCGGCAGGCGGGGCCCTATGGCTACACCTTC. Translating it yields CASTRQAGPYGYTF.

The chain couples TRBV15 to TRBJ2-3; no firm D call. Germline V gene lookup returns CDR1 LNHNV and CDR2 YYDKDF (reference sequence). With 1 base removed from V and 3 bases from J, the gap between germline ends came to 2 bases. The CDR3 has 12 residues. CDR3 loop: CATSRATDTQYF. Written as DNA, the CDR3 is TGTGCCACCAGCAGAGCGACAGATACGCAGTATTTT. Full variable domain (outside the CDR3, taken from reference TRBV15 and TRBJ2-3): DAMVIQNPRYQVTQFGKPVTLSCSQTLNHNVMYWYQQKSSQAPKLLFHYYDKDFNNEADTPDNFQSRRPNTSFCFLDIRSPGLGDTAMYLCATSRATDTQYFGPGTRLTVL.